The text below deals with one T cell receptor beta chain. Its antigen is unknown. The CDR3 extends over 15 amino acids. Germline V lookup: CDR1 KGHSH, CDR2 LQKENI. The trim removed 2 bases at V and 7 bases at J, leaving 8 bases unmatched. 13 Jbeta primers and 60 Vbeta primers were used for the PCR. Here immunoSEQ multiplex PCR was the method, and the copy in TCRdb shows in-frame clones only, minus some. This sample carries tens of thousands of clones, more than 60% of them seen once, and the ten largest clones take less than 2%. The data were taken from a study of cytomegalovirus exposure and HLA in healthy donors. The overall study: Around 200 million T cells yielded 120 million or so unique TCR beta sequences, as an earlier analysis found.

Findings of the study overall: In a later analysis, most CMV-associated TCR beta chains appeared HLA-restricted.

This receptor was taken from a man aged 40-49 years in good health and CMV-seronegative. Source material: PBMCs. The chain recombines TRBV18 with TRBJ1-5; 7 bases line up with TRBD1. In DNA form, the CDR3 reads TGTGCCAGCTCACCAGACAGGGTAACACGGCAGCCCCAGCATTTT. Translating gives CASSPDRVTRQPQHF.